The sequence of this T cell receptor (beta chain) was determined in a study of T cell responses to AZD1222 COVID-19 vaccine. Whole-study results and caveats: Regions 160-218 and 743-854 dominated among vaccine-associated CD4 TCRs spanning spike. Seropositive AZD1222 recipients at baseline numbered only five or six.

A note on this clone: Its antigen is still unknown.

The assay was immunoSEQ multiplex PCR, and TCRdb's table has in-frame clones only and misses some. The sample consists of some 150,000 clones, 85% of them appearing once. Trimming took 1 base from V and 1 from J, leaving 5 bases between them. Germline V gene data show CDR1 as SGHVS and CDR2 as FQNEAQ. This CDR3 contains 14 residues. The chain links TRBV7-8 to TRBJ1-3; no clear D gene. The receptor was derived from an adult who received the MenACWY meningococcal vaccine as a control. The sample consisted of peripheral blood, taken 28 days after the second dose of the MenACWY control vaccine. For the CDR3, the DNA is TGTGCCAGCAGCTTAGGACATTCTGGAAACACCATATATTTT. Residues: CASSLGHSGNTIYF.